One sample yielded the 22 T cell receptor beta chains listed below, sequenced in a study of blood T cell repertoires in COVID-19. Method: immunoSEQ multiplex PCR; TCRdb's copy keeps in-frame clones and lacks some. The sample consists of about 310,000 clones, roughly 85% of them appearing once. Sample: PBMCs or T cells enriched from blood (not recorded which). These receptors were obtained from a man aged 25-40 years who had recovered from COVID-19.

V and J are TRBV9 and TRBJ2-1; 7 positions match TRBD1. Losses at the gene ends were 0 bases for V and 7 bases for J; bases not matched to a gene: 4. The germline V gene encodes CDR1 SGDLS and CDR2 YYNGEE. The CDR3 has 14 amino acids. CDR3: CASSVEGQVNEQFF. For the CDR3, the DNA is TGTGCCAGCAGCGTAGAAGGACAGGTAAATGAGCAGTTCTTC.

This chain uses TRBV6-5 with TRBJ2-1; 8 nucleotides match TRBD1. Per the germline V gene, CDR1 is MNHEY and CDR2 is SVGAGI. The CDR3 totals 13 residues. V shed 5 bases, J shed 9 bases, and the junction held 6 bases outside the gene matches. The CDR3 loop reads CASSTRGRPEQFF. DNA for the CDR3: TGTGCCAGCAGTACCAGGGGGCGCCCTGAGCAGTTCTTC.

This chain links TRBV30 with TRBJ2-7; 11 bases agree with TRBD1. Unmatched junction bases numbered 12, after V lost 8 bases and J lost 3 bases. The germline CDR1 and CDR2 sequences are GTSNPN and SVGIG (reference sequence). The length of the CDR3 is 15 residues. The CDR3 nucleotides read TGTGCCGGGGTCGGAGGGGACAGGGGGAACTACGAGCAGTACTTC. It translates to CAGVGGDRGNYEQYF. The variable domain in full, with the rest retrieved from reference TRBV30 and TRBJ2-7, is SQTIHQWPATLVQPVGSPLSLECTVEGTSNPNLYWYRQAAGRGLQLLFYSVGIGQISSEVPQNLSASRPQDRQFILSSKKLLLSDSGFYLCAGVGGDRGNYEQYFGPGTRLTVT.

V gene TRBV4-3 combines with J gene TRBJ2-5, with TRBD2 identical over 9 bases. Germline CDR1 and CDR2: LGHNA and YSLEER. The CDR3 runs 15 residues. The V gene end was trimmed by 0 bases and the J gene end by 1 base; junction bases not matched to a gene: 0. The CDR3 region has the DNA TGCGCCAGCAGCCAAGAGCGGGGGGGCCAAGAGACCCAGTACTTC. Encoded protein: CASSQERGGQETQYF.

The chain couples TRBV11-2 to TRBJ1-3; 7 nucleotides agree with TRBD1. The V segment lost 5 bases and the J segment 0 bases; nucleotides outside the gene matches: 10. Germline assignment: CDR1 SGHAT and CDR2 FQNNGV. This CDR3 is 17 amino acids long. The DNA of the CDR3 is TGTGCCAGCAGCCCTTTACGACAGGGCTTCTCTGGAAACACCATATATTTT. Protein product: CASSPLRQGFSGNTIYF.

This chain uses TRBV16 with TRBJ1-2, with D unclear. The CDR3 contains 13 residues. Between the trimmed V and J ends, which lost 8 bases and 7 bases, there was a span of 17 bases. CDR1 and CDR2 from the germline V gene are KGHSY and FQNENV. DNA for the CDR3: TGTGCCAGCTTTTTTTTGATTTCAGTTGGCTACACCTTC. It codes for CASFFLISVGYTF. Full variable domain (missing parts from reference TRBV16 and TRBJ1-2): GEEVAQTPKHLVRGEGQKAKLYCAPIKGHSYVFWYQQVLKNEFKFLISFQNENVFDETGMPKERFSAKCLPNSPCSLEIQATKLEDSAVYFCASFFLISVGYTFGSGTRLTVV.

The chain carries TRBV4-2 and TRBJ1-6, with D perhaps matching TRBD1 (5 bases). The germline V gene encodes CDR1 LGHNA and CDR2 YNFKEQ. This CDR3 comprises 15 residues. V was cut by 1 base and J by 6 bases, with 10 bases left in between. CDR3 sequence reads: CASSQVAGGNSPLHF. The CDR3 DNA reads TGTGCCAGCAGCCAAGTTGCCGGGGGTAATTCACCCCTCCACTTT.

This rearrangement joins TRBV5-4 to TRBJ1-1; D remains ambiguous. The ends were cut back, 0 bases at V and 0 bases at J, with 9 bases in the middle. Germline assignment: CDR1 SGHNT and CDR2 YYREEE (reference sequence). There are 15 residues in the CDR3. CDR3 coding DNA: TGTGCCAGCAGCTTGGTTAGCCTCATGAACACTGAAGCTTTCTTT. It translates to CASSLVSLMNTEAFF.

Here the CDR3 reads CASSFSPLGLTHGYTF. The CDR3 DNA reads TGTGCCAGCAGCTTTTCCCCCTTGGGCTTGACGCATGGCTACACCTTC. The genes are TRBV7-9 and TRBJ1-2; no clear D. This CDR3 is built from 16 residues. Trimming cost V 3 bases and J 6 bases, with 20 bases left between them. Per germline, CDR1 SEHNR and CDR2 FQNEAQ (reference sequence).

The rearrangement joins TRBV9 to TRBJ1-2, with D perhaps TRBD1 (6 bases). Trimming removed 0 bases from V and 4 bases from J, with 7 bases in between. The CDR3 is 13 residues long. Germline CDR1 SGDLS, CDR2 YYNGEE. CDR3 region: CASSVEQGYGYTF. The CDR3 DNA reads as TGTGCCAGCAGCGTAGAACAGGGCTATGGCTACACCTTC.

V and J are TRBV11-3 and TRBJ2-3, with TRBD2 matching over 9 bases. Germline V gene lookup returns CDR1 SGHNT and CDR2 YENEEA. J lost 0 bases, V lost 1 base, and 11 bases had no gene match. The CDR3 runs to 19 residues. The CDR3 is CASSLAVGGGAGSTDTQYF. As DNA, the CDR3 is TGTGCCAGCAGCTTAGCAGTTGGCGGGGGGGCGGGGAGCACAGATACGCAGTATTTT.

This clone was detected once. The V call is TRBV12-3 or TRBV12-4, the J call TRBJ2-5, with D hard to call. The V gene lost 5 bases and the J gene lost 0 bases, with 4 bases spanning the gap. The CDR3 loop spans 12 amino acids. The CDR3: CASSLYQETQYF. CDR3 DNA sequence: TGTGCCAGCAGTCTATACCAAGAGACCCAGTACTTC.

The chain links TRBV4-2 to TRBJ1-6; tentative D call: TRBD1 (6 bases). The CDR3 length is 17 residues. V was pared by 2 bases and J by 0 bases, with 11 bases between. The germline V gene has CDR1 LGHNA and CDR2 YNFKEQ. This CDR3 reads CASSQPRGSSYNSPLHF. In nucleotides, the CDR3 is TGTGCCAGCAGCCAACCGAGGGGGAGCTCCTATAATTCACCCCTCCACTTT.

This chain connects TRBV29-1 to TRBJ1-5, with D perhaps TRBD1 (6 bases). The CDR3 has 13 amino acids. Trimming cost V 6 bases and J 1 base, with 10 bases left between them. Per the germline V gene, CDR1 is SQVTM and CDR2 is ANQGSEA. In DNA, the CDR3 is TGCAGCGTGGGGGGGGGCAGCAATCAGCCCCAGCATTTT. This sequence encodes CSVGGGSNQPQHF. The full variable domain, with the rest looked up from reference TRBV29-1 and TRBJ1-5, is SAVISQKPSRDICQRGTSLTIQCQVDSQVTMMFWYRQQPGQSLTLIATANQGSEATYESGFVIDKFPISRPNLTFSTLTVSNMSPEDSSIYLCSVGGGSNQPQHFGDGTRLSIL.

The CDR3 protein is CASGLPTIDRRQEKLFF. CDR3 nucleotides: TGTGCTAGTGGTTTGCCGACGATCGACAGGAGGCAGGAAAAACTGTTTTTT. The V call is TRBV12-5, the J call TRBJ1-4; tentatively, D is TRBD1 (6 bases). Trimming shortened V by 2 bases and J by 8 bases, and 21 bases separated the two germline ends. CDR1 is LGHNT, CDR2 FRNRAP, per germline. The CDR3 sequence is 17 residues long.

The chain is built from TRBV6-5 and TRBJ2-3; perhaps TRBD2 as D (5 bases). V lost 4 bases and J lost 2, with 10 bases in between. The CDR3 runs to 14 residues. CDR1 and CDR2 from the germline V gene are MNHEY and SVGAGI. The CDR3 DNA reads TGTGCCAGCAGTTTCCGGACTGCCACAGATACGCAGTATTTT. Translated: CASSFRTATDTQYF.

The chain has TRBV18 and TRBJ2-3; 7 nucleotides agree with TRBD2. CDR1 is KGHSH, CDR2 LQKENI, per germline. The CDR3 runs 16 residues. V trimming: 3 bases; J trimming: 2 bases; junction bases outside the gene matches: 8. CDR3 region: CASSPRTGTTTDTQYF. CDR3 DNA sequence: TGTGCCAGCTCACCTCGAACGGGGACTACCACAGATACGCAGTATTTT.

The chain carries TRBV5-1 and TRBJ1-2; TRBD1 matches at 9 bases. This CDR3 comprises 15 residues. V lost 0 bases to trimming and J lost 4 bases; unmatched junction nucleotides: 4. The V gene's germline CDR1 is SGHRS and CDR2 YFSETQ. The CDR3 spells CASSLAVTGGYGYTF. For the CDR3, the DNA is TGCGCCAGCAGCTTGGCCGTGACAGGGGGCTATGGCTACACCTTC.

This chain connects TRBV4-3 to TRBJ2-1; TRBD2 might be the D (6 bases). V lost 4 bases and J lost 12, with 16 bases in between. Per germline, CDR1 LGHNA and CDR2 YSLEER. This CDR3 is built from 13 residues. CDR3 DNA sequence: TGCGCCAGCAGCCGTTCGACCGCGGGGTTGCAGTTCTTC. It is translated as CASSRSTAGLQFF.

This clone was counted once. This chain joins TRBV11-3 and TRBJ1-6; D might be TRBD1 (6 bases). The CDR3 totals 16 residues. Germline values: CDR1 SGHNT, CDR2 YENEEA. The V end was cut by 1 base, the J end by 8 bases, with 15 bases between. Written as DNA, the CDR3 is TGTGCCAGCAGCTTAGCGAAAGGGACACCTCATTCACCCCTCCACTTT. This gives the protein CASSLAKGTPHSPLHF.

V usage is TRBV29-1 and J usage is TRBJ2-1, with a possible D match to TRBD1 (6 bases). CDR1 and CDR2 (germline): SQVTM, ANQGSEA. This CDR3 region has 13 residues. The ends were cut back, 2 bases at V and 5 bases at J, with 10 bases in the middle. The CDR3 coding sequence is TGCAGCGTTGAAAGGACAGCGGACAATGAGCAGTTCTTC. This codes for CSVERTADNEQFF.

Points on this clone: The sample has other DNA sequences that encode this CDR3 too. The CDR3 loop reads CASSLGQGGTEAFF. For the CDR3, the DNA is TGCGCCAGCAGCTTAGGACAGGGCGGCACTGAAGCTTTCTTT. The gene calls are TRBV5-1 and TRBJ1-1; 8 nucleotides match TRBD1. The CDR3 loop spans 14 amino acids. Trimming removed 2 bases from V and 4 bases from J; junction bases left unmatched: 4. Germline CDR1 and CDR2: SGHRS and YFSETQ.